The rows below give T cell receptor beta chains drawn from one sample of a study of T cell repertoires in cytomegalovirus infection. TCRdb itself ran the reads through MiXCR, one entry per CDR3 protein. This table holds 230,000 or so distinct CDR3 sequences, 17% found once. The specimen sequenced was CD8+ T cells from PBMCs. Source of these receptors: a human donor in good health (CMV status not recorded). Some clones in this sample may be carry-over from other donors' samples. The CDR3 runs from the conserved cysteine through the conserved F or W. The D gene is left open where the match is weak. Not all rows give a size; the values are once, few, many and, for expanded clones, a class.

CDR3nt: TGTGCCAGCAGCCCGCCGACAGGGGCGAACAATTCACCCCTCCACTTT
CDR3aa: CASSPPTGANNSPLHF
len: 16
abundance: many
j_gene: TRBJ1-6
d_gene: TRBD1
v_gene: TRBV7-9

CDR3nt: TGTGCCAGCAGCTGGAGTCCTTCGAACACCGGGGAGCTGTTTTTT
CDR3aa: CASSWSPSNTGELFF
len: 15
abundance: NA
j_gene: TRBJ2-2
d_gene: NA
v_gene: TRBV5-5

CDR3nt: TGTGCCAGCAGTTACTCGACCGGATCTACTAGCACAGATACGCAGTATTTT
CDR3aa: CASSYSTGSTSTDTQYF
len: 17
abundance: NA
j_gene: TRBJ2-3
d_gene: NA
v_gene: TRBV6-2/TRBV6-3

CDR3nt: TGTGCCAGCAGTCCCGGACAGAGACACACAGATACGCAGTATTTT
CDR3aa: CASSPGQRHTDTQYF
len: 15
abundance: few
j_gene: TRBJ2-3
d_gene: NA
v_gene: TRBV6-5

CDR3nt: TGCAGTGCCACCAATGTGGAGAACTATGGCTACACCTTC
CDR3aa: CSATNVENYGYTF
len: 13
abundance: NA
j_gene: TRBJ1-2
d_gene: NA
v_gene: TRBV20-1

CDR3nt: TGCAGCGTTCTTGAGGGCGGGCTTGAGACCCAGTACTTC
CDR3aa: CSVLEGGLETQYF
len: 13
abundance: NA
j_gene: TRBJ2-5
d_gene: NA
v_gene: TRBV29-1

CDR3nt: TGTGCCAGCAGAACCGGGACGGTGAACACTGAAGCTTTCTTT
CDR3aa: CASRTGTVNTEAFF
len: 14
abundance: many
j_gene: TRBJ1-1
d_gene: NA
v_gene: TRBV12-3/TRBV12-4

CDR3nt: TGTGCCAGTAGTATCCGGGGAGTACGTTTCGGTGAAAAACTGTTTTTT
CDR3aa: CASSIRGVRFGEKLFF
len: 16
abundance: NA
j_gene: TRBJ1-4
d_gene: NA
v_gene: TRBV19

CDR3nt: TGTGCCAGCAGCTTAGCGGAAGGACAGGGGGGGTACGAGCAGTACTTC
CDR3aa: CASSLAEGQGGYEQYF
len: 16
abundance: many
j_gene: TRBJ2-7
d_gene: TRBD1
v_gene: TRBV7-6

CDR3nt: TGTGCCATCAGTGACCCGAATAGGGGTTTCGGCTACACCATATATTTT
CDR3aa: CAISDPNRGFGYTIYF
len: 16
abundance: few
j_gene: TRBJ1-3
d_gene: NA
v_gene: TRBV10-3

CDR3nt: TGTGCCAGCAGTGAAGGCAGGCACGCTAGCAATCAGCCCCAGCATTTT
CDR3aa: CASSEGRHASNQPQHF
len: 16
abundance: many
j_gene: TRBJ1-5
d_gene: NA
v_gene: TRBV6-1

CDR3nt: TGTGCCAGCAGCTTAATAGGAGCAGATACGCAGTATTTT
CDR3aa: CASSLIGADTQYF
len: 13
abundance: many
j_gene: TRBJ2-3
d_gene: NA
v_gene: TRBV7-2

CDR3nt: TGTGCCAGCAGCCCTGGGCCGGGACAGCGATCTTTGAGGGGCTACACCTTC
CDR3aa: CASSPGPGQRSLRGYTF
len: 17
abundance: NA
j_gene: TRBJ1-2
d_gene: TRBD1
v_gene: TRBV7-8

CDR3nt: TGTGCCAGCAGCGAGTCCGGGACAGGGGGCTTCATGAACACTGAAGCTTTCTTT
CDR3aa: CASSESGTGGFMNTEAFF
len: 18
abundance: NA
j_gene: TRBJ1-1
d_gene: TRBD1
v_gene: TRBV7-9

CDR3nt: TGTGCCAGCAGCTCACCCGCCGACCAAGAGACCCAGTACTTC
CDR3aa: CASSSPADQETQYF
len: 14
abundance: many
j_gene: TRBJ2-5
d_gene: NA
v_gene: TRBV7-2

CDR3nt: TGTGCCAGCAGTTTAGATGGTTATAATTCACCCCTCCACTTT
CDR3aa: CASSLDGYNSPLHF
len: 14
abundance: NA
j_gene: TRBJ1-6
d_gene: NA
v_gene: TRBV27

CDR3nt: TGTGCCACCACGAGAGCTAGCGGGGGCTCCTACGAGCAGTACTTC
CDR3aa: CATTRASGGSYEQYF
len: 15
abundance: few
j_gene: TRBJ2-7
d_gene: TRBD2
v_gene: TRBV11-2

CDR3nt: TGTGCCAGCAGTGACAATCCAGGAACAGATACGCAGTATTTT
CDR3aa: CASSDNPGTDTQYF
len: 14
abundance: NA
j_gene: TRBJ2-3
d_gene: NA
v_gene: TRBV6-4

CDR3nt: TGTGCCAGCAGTTTAGGCGGAAATGAGTACTTC
CDR3aa: CASSLGGNEYF
len: 11
abundance: few
j_gene: TRBJ2-7
d_gene: NA
v_gene: TRBV28

CDR3nt: TGTGCCAGCAGCCCAACGCACCCGGGACTAGCGGGGACGGGCTCCTACAATGAGCAGTTCTTC
CDR3aa: CASSPTHPGLAGTGSYNEQFF
len: 21
abundance: many
j_gene: TRBJ2-1
d_gene: TRBD2
v_gene: TRBV7-8

CDR3nt: TGTGCCAGCAGTGGGGGCGGGGGGCCCTACGAGCAGTACTTC
CDR3aa: CASSGGGGPYEQYF
len: 14
abundance: many
j_gene: TRBJ2-7
d_gene: TRBD2
v_gene: TRBV7-9

CDR3nt: TGTGCCAGCAGCTTAGCATCAGCGGGGGAATACAATGAGCAGTTCTTC
CDR3aa: CASSLASAGEYNEQFF
len: 16
abundance: many
j_gene: TRBJ2-1
d_gene: TRBD2
v_gene: TRBV11-2

CDR3nt: TGTGCCAGCGGGCATCCTAGCGGGGGGTACGTCCAGATCGATACGCAGTATTTT
CDR3aa: CASGHPSGGYVQIDTQYF
len: 18
abundance: many
j_gene: TRBJ2-3
d_gene: TRBD2
v_gene: TRBV7-2

CDR3nt: TGCGCCAGCAGCTTGGAAGCAGCGGGGGCCGACGAGCAGTACTTC
CDR3aa: CASSLEAAGADEQYF
len: 15
abundance: NA
j_gene: TRBJ2-7
d_gene: TRBD2
v_gene: TRBV5-1

CDR3nt: TGTGCCAGCAGTTCATATTCGGCAGGTGAAGCTTTCTTT
CDR3aa: CASSSYSAGEAFF
len: 13
abundance: NA
j_gene: TRBJ1-1
d_gene: NA
v_gene: TRBV6-5

CDR3nt: TGTGCCAGCAGTTTAGGCAGGGGTTCCGAAGCTTTCTTT
CDR3aa: CASSLGRGSEAFF
len: 13
abundance: NA
j_gene: TRBJ1-1
d_gene: NA
v_gene: TRBV28

CDR3nt: TGTGCCAGCAGTTCCCTGTACAATGAGCAGTTCTTC
CDR3aa: CASSSLYNEQFF
len: 12
abundance: few
j_gene: TRBJ2-1
d_gene: NA
v_gene: TRBV7-9

CDR3nt: TGTGCCAAACCGGGACAAACTTCAAATACGCAGTATTTT
CDR3aa: CAKPGQTSNTQYF
len: 13
abundance: many
j_gene: TRBJ2-3
d_gene: NA
v_gene: TRBV7-2

CDR3nt: TGCAGCGCCTCAGGGCAAGCGTCTAATGAGCAGTTCTTC
CDR3aa: CSASGQASNEQFF
len: 13
abundance: NA
j_gene: TRBJ2-1
d_gene: NA
v_gene: TRBV29-1

CDR3nt: TGTGCCAGCAGCGACGGGACAGGTAGCACAGATACGCAGTATTTT
CDR3aa: CASSDGTGSTDTQYF
len: 15
abundance: NA
j_gene: TRBJ2-3
d_gene: TRBD1
v_gene: TRBV5-3

CDR3nt: TGCGCCAGCAGCCAATCCGGACAGCTGAACACTGAAGCTTTCTTT
CDR3aa: CASSQSGQLNTEAFF
len: 15
abundance: many
j_gene: TRBJ1-1
d_gene: NA
v_gene: TRBV4-1

CDR3nt: TGTGCCAGCAGAACCACTAGCGGAAACACCTACGAGCAGTACTTC
CDR3aa: CASRTTSGNTYEQYF
len: 15
abundance: NA
j_gene: TRBJ2-7
d_gene: TRBD2
v_gene: TRBV12-3/TRBV12-4

CDR3nt: TGTGCCAGCAGCTTAGTAGGACAGGGAAGGACAGATACGCAGTATTTT
CDR3aa: CASSLVGQGRTDTQYF
len: 16
abundance: many
j_gene: TRBJ2-3
d_gene: TRBD1
v_gene: TRBV7-6

CDR3nt: TGTGCCAGCAGTGCAACTAGCGGGGGCTCGAGCTCCTACAATGAGCAGTTCTTC
CDR3aa: CASSATSGGSSSYNEQFF
len: 18
abundance: few
j_gene: TRBJ2-1
d_gene: TRBD2
v_gene: TRBV2

CDR3nt: TGTGCCAGCAGTTTACAGGACAGGGGAGGTGAGCAGTTCTTC
CDR3aa: CASSLQDRGGEQFF
len: 14
abundance: many
j_gene: TRBJ2-1
d_gene: TRBD1
v_gene: TRBV12-3/TRBV12-4

CDR3nt: TGTGCCACCAGTGATCCGAGAGCGGGAAACATTCAGTACTTC
CDR3aa: CATSDPRAGNIQYF
len: 14
abundance: NA
j_gene: TRBJ2-4
d_gene: NA
v_gene: TRBV24-1

CDR3nt: TGTGCCAGCAGAACGTACAATGAGCAGTTCTTC
CDR3aa: CASRTYNEQFF
len: 11
abundance: many
j_gene: TRBJ2-1
d_gene: NA
v_gene: TRBV7-2

CDR3nt: TGTGCCAGCAGCTCCGCGGCGGGGGGCCCGAACACCGGGGAGCTGTTTTTT
CDR3aa: CASSSAAGGPNTGELFF
len: 17
abundance: NA
j_gene: TRBJ2-2
d_gene: TRBD2
v_gene: TRBV7-9

CDR3nt: TGCAGTGCTAGAGATAAAGTACTAGCAAGCGAGACCCAGTACTTC
CDR3aa: CSARDKVLASETQYF
len: 15
abundance: NA
j_gene: TRBJ2-5
d_gene: NA
v_gene: TRBV20-1

CDR3nt: TGTGCCAGCAGGACAGGGTCTCGCAGGACTGAAGCTTTCTTT
CDR3aa: CASRTGSRRTEAFF
len: 14
abundance: NA
j_gene: TRBJ1-1
d_gene: TRBD1
v_gene: TRBV6-5

CDR3nt: TGTGCCAGCAGCCCCCTTGGGGGGGGCCTCCAAGAGACCCAGTACTTC
CDR3aa: CASSPLGGGLQETQYF
len: 16
abundance: many
j_gene: TRBJ2-5
d_gene: NA
v_gene: TRBV28

CDR3nt: TGTGCCAGCAGCTTAGGTCCCGGTAGCAATCAGCCCCAGCATTTT
CDR3aa: CASSLGPGSNQPQHF
len: 15
abundance: many
j_gene: TRBJ1-5
d_gene: NA
v_gene: TRBV7-6

CDR3nt: TGTGCCAGCAGTCAACCGGACCTCGCGGGGGATGAGCAGTACTTC
CDR3aa: CASSQPDLAGDEQYF
len: 15
abundance: many
j_gene: TRBJ2-7
d_gene: TRBD2
v_gene: TRBV6-2/TRBV6-3

CDR3nt: TGTGCCAGCAGTTACTCGAGTTTGGGGCAAGGCAGGGAGCTGTTTTTT
CDR3aa: CASSYSSLGQGRELFF
len: 16
abundance: NA
j_gene: TRBJ2-2
d_gene: NA
v_gene: TRBV6-5

CDR3nt: TGTGCCAGCAGCGTGGACAGGGGGAGACTCCCTGAAGCTTTCTTT
CDR3aa: CASSVDRGRLPEAFF
len: 15
abundance: few
j_gene: TRBJ1-1
d_gene: TRBD1
v_gene: TRBV5-6

CDR3nt: TGTGCCAGCAGTGAATGGGGGTTTAACTATGGCTACACCTTC
CDR3aa: CASSEWGFNYGYTF
len: 14
abundance: few
j_gene: TRBJ1-2
d_gene: NA
v_gene: TRBV25-1

CDR3nt: TGCAGTGCTAGAGACGCGACAGCGCTGAATGAAAAACTGTTTTTT
CDR3aa: CSARDATALNEKLFF
len: 15
abundance: once
j_gene: TRBJ1-4
d_gene: NA
v_gene: TRBV20-1

CDR3nt: TGTGCCAGCAGCTTAGCCAGCGGGGGGGCTCTTTACTCAGAGACCCAGTACTTC
CDR3aa: CASSLASGGALYSETQYF
len: 18
abundance: many
j_gene: TRBJ2-5
d_gene: TRBD2
v_gene: TRBV7-8

CDR3nt: TGTGCCAGCAGCCCCTTTCTTGGCGGGCAGCTCGATTCACCCCTCCACTTT
CDR3aa: CASSPFLGGQLDSPLHF
len: 17
abundance: few
j_gene: TRBJ1-6
d_gene: NA
v_gene: TRBV2

CDR3nt: TGCGCCAGCAGCGCCTCTATCGATGAGCAGTTCTTC
CDR3aa: CASSASIDEQFF
len: 12
abundance: NA
j_gene: TRBJ2-1
d_gene: NA
v_gene: TRBV5-1

CDR3nt: TGTGCCATCAGTGACCCGTCAAGAGGGGGCCAAGAGACCCAGTACTTC
CDR3aa: CAISDPSRGGQETQYF
len: 16
abundance: many
j_gene: TRBJ2-5
d_gene: NA
v_gene: TRBV10-3

CDR3nt: TGTGCCAGCAGCCTAAGTACAGGGGTCCGGGTTGGCGCTTTCTTT
CDR3aa: CASSLSTGVRVGAFF
len: 15
abundance: few
j_gene: TRBJ1-1
d_gene: TRBD1
v_gene: TRBV5-6

CDR3nt: TGCAGTGCTAGAGATGGGGACAGACCCTACGAGCAGTACTTC
CDR3aa: CSARDGDRPYEQYF
len: 14
abundance: NA
j_gene: TRBJ2-7
d_gene: TRBD1
v_gene: TRBV20-1

CDR3nt: TGTGCCAGCAGCTTAGTCGGGGGTAGCGCCTACGAGCAGTACTTC
CDR3aa: CASSLVGGSAYEQYF
len: 15
abundance: few
j_gene: TRBJ2-7
d_gene: NA
v_gene: TRBV7-3

CDR3nt: TGTGCCAGCTCACCACCCGACGGGTCGGTCGTCTACACCTTC
CDR3aa: CASSPPDGSVVYTF
len: 14
abundance: NA
j_gene: TRBJ1-2
d_gene: NA
v_gene: TRBV18

CDR3nt: TGCGCCAGCAGCTTGGTTTTGGGGAGCTCCTACAATGAGCAGTTCTTC
CDR3aa: CASSLVLGSSYNEQFF
len: 16
abundance: NA
j_gene: TRBJ2-1
d_gene: NA
v_gene: TRBV5-1

CDR3nt: TGTGCCAGCAGTTTCCTCCCCCAGTCTGTATACGGCTACACCTTC
CDR3aa: CASSFLPQSVYGYTF
len: 15
abundance: NA
j_gene: TRBJ1-2
d_gene: NA
v_gene: TRBV27